Listed here are 16 T cell receptor beta chains from one sample, sequenced in a study of blood T cell repertoires in COVID-19. Produced via immunoSEQ multiplex PCR; TCRdb's table is partial and in-frame only. The sample yields about 370,000 clones, roughly nine tenths seen once. Material for sequencing was peripheral blood. Source of these receptors: a woman between 25 and 40 years old with COVID-19, enrolled during active disease.

The chain uses TRBV4-3 and TRBJ2-4, with 7 bases identical to TRBD1. Trimming removed 3 bases from V and 3 bases from J; junction bases left unmatched: 8. CDR3 length equals 16 residues. CDR1 and CDR2 from the germline V gene are LGHNA and YSLEER. In DNA form, the CDR3 reads TGCGCCAGCAGCCAGAACAGGGGTTTGGGCAAAAACATTCAGTACTTC. Translation gives CASSQNRGLGKNIQYF.

CDR3 residues: CATSDTSGQGSTTGELFF. In DNA, the CDR3 is TGTGCCACCAGTGACACCTCTGGACAGGGCTCTACCACCGGGGAGCTGTTTTTT. The V call is TRBV24-1, the J call TRBJ2-2, with 8 bases fitting TRBD1. With 4 bases clipped from V and 4 bases from J, the junction kept 13 bases outside the gene matches. Germline values: CDR1 KGHDR, CDR2 SFDVKD. The CDR3 runs 18 residues.

V and J are TRBV12-3 or TRBV12-4 and TRBJ1-2; 10 bases agree with TRBD1. The J segment lost 9 bases and the V segment lost 10 bases, leaving 11 bases of the junction unmatched. The CDR3 is 13 residues long. The DNA of the CDR3 is TGTGCCACCGAGGAGGGACAGGGGACCAGCTACACCTTC. Translation: CATEEGQGTSYTF.

This chain uses TRBV3-1 (or the pseudogene TRBV3-2) with TRBJ2-3, with TRBD2 matching over 16 bases. V dropped 4 bases and J dropped 2; count of bases not matched to a gene: 6. This CDR3 has 18 amino acids. CDR1 and CDR2 from the germline V gene are LGHDT and YNNKEL (reference sequence). CDR3 region: CASSPGLAGGPLTDTQYF. The CDR3 DNA reads TGTGCCAGCAGCCCGGGACTAGCGGGGGGGCCCCTCACAGATACGCAGTATTTT.

The chain uses TRBV25-1 and TRBJ2-5; TRBD2 matches 7 bases. Trimming took 1 base from V and 2 from J; bases not matched to a gene: 4. The CDR3 is made up of 15 amino acids. Germline lookup yields CDR1 MGHDK and CDR2 SYGVNS. DNA for the CDR3: TGTGCCAGCAGTGAATGGGGGGGAGGGCAAGAGACCCAGTACTTC. Translated, it gives CASSEWGGGQETQYF.

V gene TRBV6-5 combines with J gene TRBJ1-1; no definite D call. V dropped 0 bases and J dropped 6 bases, with 11 bases sitting between them. Germline CDR1 and CDR2: MNHEY and SVGAGI. The CDR3 has 14 residues. DNA of the CDR3: TGTGCCAGCAGTTACTCCCGTCAGAAGTCTGAAGCTTTCTTT. It is translated as CASSYSRQKSEAFF.

The J gene is TRBJ2-2, the V gene TRBV2; 12 bases line up with TRBD2. Germline assignment: CDR1 SNHLY and CDR2 FYNNEI. The CDR3 spans 16 residues. The ends lost 6 bases at V and 5 bases at J; junction bases unmatched: 7. CDR3 loop: CASSPGLAGRTGELFF. For the CDR3, the DNA is TGTGCCAGCAGCCCAGGACTAGCGGGGCGGACCGGGGAGCTGTTTTTT.

This chain uses TRBV7-9 with TRBJ2-7, with TRBD1 matching over 10 bases. V shed 5 bases, J shed 5 bases, and the junction held 6 bases outside the gene matches. This CDR3 is 14 amino acids long. CDR1 is SEHNR and CDR2 is FQNEAQ in the germline V gene (reference sequence). The CDR3 is CASSLGQGGNEQYF. Written as DNA, the CDR3 is TGTGCCAGCAGCCTCGGACAGGGGGGAAACGAGCAGTACTTC.

The chain carries TRBV9 and TRBJ1-5; 10 positions match TRBD1. V lost 4 bases and J lost 2; bases outside the gene matches: 9. Germline V gives CDR1 SGDLS, CDR2 YYNGEE. The CDR3 covers 17 residues. The CDR3, as DNA: TGTGCCAGCAGCTGGCGGGACAGGGGAGAGGGCAATCAGCCCCAGCATTTT. Protein: CASSWRDRGEGNQPQHF. Based on the CDR3 plus reference TRBV9 and TRBJ1-5, the full variable domain is DSGVTQTPKHLITATGQRVTLRCSPRSGDLSVYWYQQSLDQGLQFLIQYYNGEERAKGNILERFSAQQFPDLHSELNLSSLELGDSALYFCASSWRDRGEGNQPQHFGDGTRLSIL.

V and J are TRBV2 and TRBJ2-1; D might be TRBD2 (6 bases). With 8 bases removed from V and 7 bases from J, the gap between germline ends came to 15 bases. CDR1 is SNHLY, CDR2 FYNNEI, per germline. This CDR3 region has 13 residues. CDR3 coding DNA: TGTGCCAGCTGGGACTCACAGAGTAATGAGCAGTTCTTC. Translating gives CASWDSQSNEQFF.

The genes are TRBV7-9 and TRBJ2-3; TRBD2 aligns across 7 bases. Germline CDR1 reads SEHNR; CDR2 reads FQNEAQ (reference sequence). The CDR3 is 15 amino acids. V was clipped by 3 bases and J by 5 bases; unmatched bases: 8. CDR3 loop: CASSLGGSLVDTQYF. Written as DNA, the CDR3 is TGTGCCAGCAGCTTGGGCGGGAGCCTTGTAGATACGCAGTATTTT.

The rearrangement links TRBV5-6 to TRBJ1-1; D is unresolved. The CDR3 is 14 residues long. Trimming pared 0 bases from V and 3 bases from J, leaving 9 bases between. Germline CDR1 is SGHDT and CDR2 is YYEEEE. CDR3 region: CASSLGRFYTEAFF. The CDR3 region has the DNA TGTGCCAGCAGCTTGGGCAGGTTTTACACTGAAGCTTTCTTT.

The genes are TRBV6-5 and TRBJ1-1, with D possibly matching TRBD1 (5 bases). Trimming took 2 bases from V and 10 from J, leaving 14 bases between them. This CDR3 has 13 amino acids. Germline CDR1 and CDR2: MNHEY and SVGAGI. This chain's CDR3 is CASSYGGDFGAFF. DNA for the CDR3: TGTGCCAGCAGTTACGGCGGGGACTTCGGAGCTTTCTTT.

The chain has TRBV10-2 and TRBJ1-2; tentative D call: TRBD1 (6 bases). The CDR3 is made up of 14 amino acids. Trimming removed 2 bases from V and 8 bases from J, with 15 bases in between. Germline lookup yields CDR1 WSHSY and CDR2 SAAADI. The CDR3 spells CASSETFRGGGYTF. The CDR3 coding sequence is TGCGCCAGCAGTGAGACTTTTAGGGGGGGAGGCTACACCTTC.

V gene TRBV4-1 combines with J gene TRBJ2-3, with 10 bases that match TRBD2. Germline trimming cut 1 base from V and 8 bases from J; bases unmatched to any gene: 3. The CDR3 loop spans 14 amino acids. CDR1 is MGHRA and CDR2 is YSYEKL in the germline V gene. DNA of the CDR3: TGCGCCAGCAGCCAAGCCCTAGCGGGGGTTACGCAGTATTTT. It encodes CASSQALAGVTQYF.

This chain joins TRBV15 and TRBJ2-7; TRBD1 aligns across 11 bases. The CDR3 covers 14 residues. CDR1 is LNHNV and CDR2 is YYDKDF in the germline V gene (reference sequence). V lost 3 bases and J lost 4; bases outside the gene matches: 2. The chain's CDR3 is CATSRGQGEYEQYV. The CDR3 DNA sequence: TGTGCCACCAGCAGGGGACAGGGGGAATACGAGCAGTACGTC.